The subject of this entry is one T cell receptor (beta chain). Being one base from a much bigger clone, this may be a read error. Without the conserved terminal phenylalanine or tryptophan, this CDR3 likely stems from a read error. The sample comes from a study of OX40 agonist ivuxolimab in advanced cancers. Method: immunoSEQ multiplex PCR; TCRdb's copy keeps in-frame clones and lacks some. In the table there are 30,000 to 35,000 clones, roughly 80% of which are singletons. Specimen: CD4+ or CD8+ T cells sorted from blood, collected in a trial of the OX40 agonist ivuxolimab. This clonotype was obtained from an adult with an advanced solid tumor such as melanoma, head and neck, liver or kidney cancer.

The CDR3 DNA follows: TGTGCCAGCAGTCCGGGACAGGGGTACTACGAGCAGTACCTC. This sequence encodes CASSPGQGYYEQYL. The chain is built from TRBV2 and TRBJ2-7, with 10 bases that match TRBD1. Trimming at V came to 5 bases and at J to 3 bases, leaving 4 bases not matched to a gene. CDR3 length equals 14 residues. Germline loops: CDR1 SNHLY, CDR2 FYNNEI.